This T cell receptor beta chain was profiled in a study of technical replicates of blood from four donors. V was trimmed by 4 bases and J by 0 bases, leaving 10 bases between them. CDR1 SEHNR and CDR2 FQNEAQ come from the germline V gene (reference sequence). The CDR3 loop spans 15 amino acids. The method was immunoSEQ multiplex PCR; TCRdb's version includes in-frame clones alone and lacks a portion of them. This sample has about 83,000 clones, with about 91% found just once. The rearrangement joins TRBV7-9 to TRBJ1-5, with a tentative D call TRBD1 (5 bases). Input material: T cells isolated from PBMCs. The source is a human donor in good health. The DNA of the CDR3 is TGTGCCAGCAGCTCGGGACTTGTTAGCAATCAGCCCCAGCATTTT. It translates to CASSSGLVSNQPQHF.